This is a list of T cell receptor beta chains from one sample in a study of blood T cell repertoires in COVID-19. Data came from immunoSEQ multiplex PCR; TCRdb stores just in-frame clones and leaves some out. The sample has 130,000 or so clones, roughly four fifths seen once. Input material: peripheral blood. The receptors derive from a human donor in a cohort sampled during active COVID-19. Both conserved end residues are part of each CDR3. The D gene is left open where the match is weak. Only some rows state a clone size, as once, few, many or a class for expanded clones.

v_gene	j_gene	abundance	d_gene	CDR3aa	CDR3nt
TRBV9	TRBJ2-7	NA	NA	CASSANAGFYEQYF	TGTGCCAGCAGCGCAAATGCAGGATTCTACGAGCAGTACTTC
TRBV12-3/TRBV12-4	TRBJ1-6	NA	NA	CASSILGSPLHF	TGTGCCAGCAGTATACTAGGTTCACCCCTCCACTTT
TRBV9	TRBJ2-1	NA	NA	CASSVGLWGENEQFF	TGTGCCAGCAGCGTAGGGCTGTGGGGAGAGAATGAGCAGTTCTTC
TRBV7-8	TRBJ1-1	NA	NA	CASSVSLNTEAFF	TGTGCCAGCAGTGTTTCTTTGAACACTGAAGCTTTCTTT
TRBV6-5	TRBJ1-5	NA	TRBD1	CASSRQGLFDQPQHF	TGTGCCAGCAGTCGACAGGGTTTATTCGATCAGCCCCAGCATTTT
TRBV27	TRBJ1-5	few	TRBD1	CASRPLWTGLNQPQHF	TGTGCCAGCCGACCCCTCTGGACAGGGTTGAATCAGCCCCAGCATTTT
TRBV5-1	TRBJ2-2	once	NA	CASSLYITNTGELFF	TGCGCCAGCAGCCTTTACATAACGAACACCGGGGAGCTGTTTTTT
TRBV3-1/TRBV3-2	TRBJ2-1	NA	TRBD2	CASSLNIGGGLNNEQFF	TGTGCCAGCAGCCTAAACATCGGGGGGGGACTTAACAATGAGCAGTTCTTC
TRBV27	TRBJ1-5	NA	NA	CASSLRGNQPQHF	TGTGCCAGCAGTTTACGAGGGAATCAGCCCCAGCATTTT
TRBV5-6	TRBJ2-3	once	NA	CASSLVGVFTQYF	TGTGCCAGCAGCTTGGTAGGGGTCTTTACGCAGTATTTT
TRBV30	TRBJ2-3	NA	NA	CAWSAVDTQYF	TGTGCCTGGAGTGCCGTAGATACGCAGTATTTT
TRBV28	TRBJ1-2	NA	NA	CASSPRYLANYGYTF	TGTGCCAGCAGTCCCCGATACTTAGCTAACTATGGCTACACCTTC
TRBV27	TRBJ2-7	NA	TRBD1	CASSLSDRVRGEQYF	TGTGCCAGCAGTTTATCGGACAGGGTGAGGGGCGAGCAGTACTTC
TRBV6-6	TRBJ2-5	NA	NA	CASSYPPVQETQYF	TGTGCCAGCAGTTACCCTCCGGTCCAAGAGACCCAGTACTTC
TRBV2	TRBJ1-1	NA	NA	CASRGELNTEAFF	TGTGCCAGCAGGGGAGAGCTGAACACTGAAGCTTTCTTT
TRBV11-2	TRBJ2-2	NA	NA	CASSLWGRTGELFF	TGTGCCAGCAGCTTATGGGGGCGGACCGGGGAGCTGTTTTTT
TRBV6-5	TRBJ1-2	once	NA	CASSAVLYGYTF	TGTGCCAGCAGCGCGGTCCTGTATGGCTACACCTTC
TRBV5-1	TRBJ2-7	NA	TRBD1	CASTRQGSTYSEQYF	TGCGCCAGCACCCGACAGGGGTCCACCTACAGCGAGCAGTACTTC
TRBV5-6	TRBJ2-3	NA	TRBD2	CASSPLAVATDTQYF	TGTGCCAGCAGCCCACTAGCGGTGGCTACAGATACGCAGTATTTT
TRBV5-6	TRBJ1-3	NA	TRBD1	CASSLGRGFGNTIYF	TGTGCCAGCAGCTTGGGCAGGGGGTTTGGAAACACCATATATTTT
TRBV10-3	TRBJ2-7	NA	NA	CAIGRPLGGGDSYEQYF	TGTGCCATCGGTCGACCATTGGGTGGCGGGGACTCCTACGAGCAGTACTTC
TRBV6-6	TRBJ1-1	few	NA	CASSTPGFGGTEAFF	TGTGCCAGCAGTACCCCCGGCTTCGGAGGCACTGAAGCTTTCTTT
TRBV5-6	TRBJ1-2	NA	TRBD1	CASSQGQGAATGYTF	TGTGCCAGCAGCCAAGGACAGGGGGCGGCTACTGGCTACACCTTC
TRBV9	TRBJ2-3	NA	TRBD2	CASSSGLELLTDTQYF	TGTGCCAGCAGCTCAGGACTAGAACTTTTGACAGATACGCAGTATTTT
TRBV5-1	TRBJ2-3	NA	TRBD2	CASSDTSGADTQYF	TGCGCCAGCAGCGACACTAGCGGGGCAGATACGCAGTATTTT
TRBV5-1	TRBJ1-1	NA	NA	CASSFAENTEAFF	TGCGCCAGCAGCTTCGCAGAGAACACTGAAGCTTTCTTT
TRBV5-4	TRBJ2-7	NA	TRBD2	CASSWTSGDYEQYF	TGTGCCAGCAGCTGGACTAGCGGGGACTACGAGCAGTACTTC
TRBV25-1	TRBJ2-1	NA	NA	CASSTPGGYNEQFF	TGTGCCAGCAGTACCCCCGGCGGTTACAATGAGCAGTTCTTC
TRBV18	TRBJ2-1	few	TRBD1	CASSKQGGQNDEQFF	TGTGCCAGCTCAAAACAGGGGGGACAGAACGATGAGCAGTTCTTC
TRBV28	TRBJ2-7	NA	TRBD1	CASSGRDRANF	TGTGCCAGCAGTGGGAGGGACAGGGCTAACTTC
TRBV7-9	TRBJ2-5	NA	TRBD2	CASSPRGGIETQYF	TGTGCCAGCAGCCCGCGGGGGGGCATTGAGACCCAGTACTTC
TRBV5-1	TRBJ2-7	NA	TRBD1	CASSLTGGMEGNEQYF	TGCGCCAGCAGTCTTACAGGGGGCATGGAGGGAAACGAGCAGTACTTC
TRBV11-2	TRBJ2-7	NA	NA	CASSLSAGVGSYEQYF	TGTGCCAGCAGCTTATCAGCCGGGGTCGGGTCCTACGAGCAGTACTTC
TRBV7-6	TRBJ1-2	NA	NA	CASSPLGQGYGYTF	TGTGCCAGCAGCCCCCTCGGGCAGGGCTATGGCTACACCTTC
TRBV10-2	TRBJ2-7	NA	TRBD1	CASSEIQGVEQYF	TGCGCCAGCAGTGAGATCCAGGGGGTCGAGCAGTACTTC
TRBV2	TRBJ1-1	once	NA	CASLVGEGNTEAFF	TGTGCCAGCCTTGTGGGGGAGGGGAACACTGAAGCTTTCTTT
TRBV6-4	TRBJ1-6	NA	NA	CASSTDGGKSPLHF	TGTGCCAGCAGTACGGACGGGGGAAAATCACCCCTCCACTTT
TRBV30	TRBJ1-6	NA	NA	CACLPGTSYNSPLHF	TGTGCCTGCCTTCCAGGCACCTCCTATAATTCACCCCTCCACTTT
TRBV6-1	TRBJ1-2	few	NA	CASSEVPRGAGYTF	TGTGCCAGCAGTGAAGTGCCCAGGGGAGCTGGCTACACCTTC
TRBV5-1	TRBJ1-3	NA	NA	CASSFTGSVNTIYF	TGCGCCAGCAGCTTTACAGGGTCTGTGAACACCATATATTTT
TRBV5-4	TRBJ2-7	few	TRBD2	CASSRGGLAENHEQYF	TGTGCCAGCAGCCGGGGGGGACTAGCCGAGAATCACGAGCAGTACTTC
TRBV7-3	TRBJ2-1	NA	NA	CASSLLGQGNNEQFF	TGTGCCAGCAGCCTGCTGGGGCAGGGAAACAATGAGCAGTTCTTC
TRBV6-5	TRBJ2-3	NA	NA	CASSYLGGGQDTQYF	TGTGCCAGCAGTTACCTCGGTGGGGGCCAAGATACGCAGTATTTT
TRBV15	TRBJ1-4	NA	TRBD1	CATSTGVREKLFF	TGTGCCACCAGTACAGGGGTACGTGAAAAACTGTTTTTT
TRBV10-3	TRBJ2-2	NA	TRBD2	CAIREAGANTGELFF	TGTGCCATCAGGGAAGCGGGGGCCAACACCGGGGAGCTGTTTTTT
TRBV20-1	TRBJ2-7	NA	NA	CRRDYEQYF	TGCAGGAGGGACTACGAGCAGTACTTC
TRBV7-2	TRBJ2-3	once	NA	CASSSDMSSTDTQYF	TGTGCCAGCAGCTCGGACATGTCTAGCACAGATACGCAGTATTTT
TRBV29-1	TRBJ2-3	NA	TRBD1	CSARTGVTDTQYF	TGCAGCGCCAGGACAGGAGTCACAGATACGCAGTATTTT
TRBV10-3	TRBJ2-5	NA	NA	CAISESRAVQETQYF	TGTGCCATCAGTGAGTCGAGGGCAGTCCAAGAGACCCAGTACTTC
TRBV7-8	TRBJ1-2	NA	NA	CASSPLAQLVTIGYTF	TGTGCCAGCAGCCCCCTGGCCCAACTTGTAACTATCGGCTACACCTTC
TRBV19	TRBJ2-7	NA	NA	CASSITVSSYEQYF	TGTGCCAGTAGTATAACAGTGAGCTCCTACGAGCAGTACTTC
TRBV30	TRBJ1-4	few	NA	CAWSDPGQSLRQKLFF	TGTGCCTGGAGTGACCCGGGACAAAGCTTGCGTCAAAAACTGTTTTTT
TRBV6-5	TRBJ1-4	NA	NA	CASSYSRGGNEKLFF	TGTGCCAGCAGTTACTCGAGGGGGGGTAATGAAAAACTGTTTTTT
TRBV5-1	TRBJ2-2	NA	NA	CASSLGQAYTGELFF	TGCGCCAGCAGCTTGGGACAGGCCTACACCGGGGAGCTGTTTTTT
TRBV6-2/TRBV6-3	TRBJ1-5	few	NA	CASSHPQGGNQPQHF	TGTGCCAGCAGTCACCCACAGGGAGGCAATCAGCCCCAGCATTTT
TRBV30	TRBJ1-2	NA	NA	CAWSVRGSRNYGYTF	TGTGCCTGGAGTGTTCGGGGGTCAAGAAACTATGGCTACACCTTC
TRBV19	TRBJ1-2	NA	TRBD1	CASSTGGQGAYGYTF	TGTGCCAGTAGCACCGGGGGACAGGGGGCCTATGGCTACACCTTC